The clone carrying this T cell receptor (beta chain) counts as medium-sized. The trim removed 6 bases at V and 7 bases at J, leaving 15 bases unmatched. From germline, CDR1 is SEHNR and CDR2 FQNEAQ (reference sequence). The CDR3 has 17 amino acids. The data were obtained in a study of early stage breast cancer tumors. Study-wide background: Average read coverage per sample was around 10-fold.

The data were produced by immunoSEQ multiplex PCR, yet TCRdb's version contains in-frame clones alone and is incomplete. The sample lists around 9,000 clones, 71% occurring once. The sample consisted of normal breast tissue next to the tumor. The TCR sequence derives from a person aged 55 to 70 with breast cancer. The chain has TRBV7-9 and TRBJ2-1; 10 bases match TRBD2. The CDR3 nucleotides read TGTGCCAGCAGTCAAGGGGGGCTAGCGGGAGCTAAAAATGAGCAGTTCTTC. It yields the protein CASSQGGLAGAKNEQFF.